A single T cell receptor (beta chain) is shown here with its context. The record originates from a study of shared clonotypes between healthy human individuals. About the research overall: Those who served as donors were a couple of women and a few men between the ages of 18 and 49.

The CDR3 spans 14 residues. J lost 4 bases, V lost 2 bases, and 4 bases had no gene match. CDR1 and CDR2 (germline): MDHEN, SYDVKM. Some clones are missing from TCRdb's copy, which holds only in-frame ones; the method was immunoSEQ multiplex PCR. The repertoire holds 2 million to 2.5 million clones, 95% seen once, with 0.13% in the top ten. The clonotype originates from a man younger than 35 in good health. The gene calls are TRBV28 and TRBJ1-2, with 7 bases lining up with TRBD1. The specimen was naive CD4+ T cells sorted from blood. The subset is: CD45RA+ positively selected. The CDR3 sequence is CASSLRGTAYGYTF. CDR3 sequence (DNA): TGTGCCAGCAGTTTAAGGGGGACAGCCTATGGCTACACCTTC.